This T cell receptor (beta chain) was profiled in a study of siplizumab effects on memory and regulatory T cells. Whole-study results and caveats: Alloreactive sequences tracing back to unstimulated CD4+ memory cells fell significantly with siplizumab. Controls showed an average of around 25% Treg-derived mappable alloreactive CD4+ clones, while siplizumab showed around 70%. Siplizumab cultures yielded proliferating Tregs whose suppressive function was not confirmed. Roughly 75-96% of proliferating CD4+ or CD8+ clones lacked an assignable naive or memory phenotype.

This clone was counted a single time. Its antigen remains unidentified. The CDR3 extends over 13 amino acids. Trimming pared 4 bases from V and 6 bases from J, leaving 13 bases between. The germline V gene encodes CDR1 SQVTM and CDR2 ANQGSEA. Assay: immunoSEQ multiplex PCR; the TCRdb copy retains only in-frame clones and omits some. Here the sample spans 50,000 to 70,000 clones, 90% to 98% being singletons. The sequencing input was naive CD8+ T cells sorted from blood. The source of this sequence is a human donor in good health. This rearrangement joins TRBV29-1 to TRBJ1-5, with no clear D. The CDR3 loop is CSVVLGSGQPQHF. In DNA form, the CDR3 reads TGCAGCGTTGTTCTTGGGTCGGGTCAGCCCCAGCATTTT.